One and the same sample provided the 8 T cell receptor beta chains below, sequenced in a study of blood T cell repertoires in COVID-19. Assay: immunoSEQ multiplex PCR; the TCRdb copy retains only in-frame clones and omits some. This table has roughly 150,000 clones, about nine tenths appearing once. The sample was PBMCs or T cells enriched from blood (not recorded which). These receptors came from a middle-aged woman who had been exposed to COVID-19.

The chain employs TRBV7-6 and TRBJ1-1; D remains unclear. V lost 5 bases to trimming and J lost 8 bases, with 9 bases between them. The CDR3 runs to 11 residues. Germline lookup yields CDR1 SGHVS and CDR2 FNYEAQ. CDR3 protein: CASSPNWEAFF. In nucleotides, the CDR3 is TGTGCCAGCAGCCCTAACTGGGAAGCTTTCTTT.

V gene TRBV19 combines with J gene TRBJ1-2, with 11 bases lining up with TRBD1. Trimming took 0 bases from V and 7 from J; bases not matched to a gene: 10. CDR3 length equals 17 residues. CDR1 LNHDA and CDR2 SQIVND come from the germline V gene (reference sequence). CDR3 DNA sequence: TGTGCCAGTAGTATAGATCCCCGGGACAGGGGGATCTCTGGCTACACCTTC. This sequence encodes CASSIDPRDRGISGYTF.

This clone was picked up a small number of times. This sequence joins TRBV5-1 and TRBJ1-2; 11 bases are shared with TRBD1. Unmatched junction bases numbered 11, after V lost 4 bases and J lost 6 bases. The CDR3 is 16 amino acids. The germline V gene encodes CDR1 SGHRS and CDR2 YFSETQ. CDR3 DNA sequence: TGCGCCAGCAGCGGCGGACAGGGGGCGCGAGTTCATGGCTACACCTTC. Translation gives CASSGGQGARVHGYTF. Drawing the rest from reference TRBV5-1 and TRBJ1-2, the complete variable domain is KAGVTQTPRYLIKTRGQQVTLSCSPISGHRSVSWYQQTPGQGLQFLFEYFSETQRNKGNFPGRFSGRQFSNSRSEMNVSTLELGDSALYLCASSGGQGARVHGYTFGSGTRLTVV.

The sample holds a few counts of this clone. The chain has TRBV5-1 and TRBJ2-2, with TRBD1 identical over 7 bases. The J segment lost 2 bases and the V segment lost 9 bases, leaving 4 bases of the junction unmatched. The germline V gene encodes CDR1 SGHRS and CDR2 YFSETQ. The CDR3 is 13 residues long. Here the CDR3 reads CATRTGNTGELFF. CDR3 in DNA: TGCGCCACCCGGACAGGTAACACCGGGGAGCTGTTTTTT.

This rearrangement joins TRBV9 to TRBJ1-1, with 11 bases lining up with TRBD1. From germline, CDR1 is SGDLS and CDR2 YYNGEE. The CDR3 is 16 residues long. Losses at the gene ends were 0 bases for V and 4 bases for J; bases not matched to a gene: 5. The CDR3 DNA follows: TGTGCCAGCAGCGTAGGGACAGGGGGCTGGGTCACTGAAGCTTTCTTT. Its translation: CASSVGTGGWVTEAFF.

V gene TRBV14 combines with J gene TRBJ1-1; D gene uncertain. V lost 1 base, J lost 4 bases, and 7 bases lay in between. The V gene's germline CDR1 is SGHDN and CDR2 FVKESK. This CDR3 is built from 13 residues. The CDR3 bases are TGTGCCAGCAGCCAAGCAGGAGGCACTGAAGCTTTCTTT. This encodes CASSQAGGTEAFF.

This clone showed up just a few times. The DNA of the CDR3 is TGTGCCAGCAGTTACTCGACAGGGGGCGTTGAAAAACTGTTTTTT. Residues: CASSYSTGGVEKLFF. The genes are TRBV6-5 and TRBJ1-4, with TRBD1 matching 10 bases. V dropped 0 bases and J dropped 7; count of bases not matched to a gene: 2. Germline loops: CDR1 MNHEY, CDR2 SVGAGI. The CDR3 totals 15 residues.

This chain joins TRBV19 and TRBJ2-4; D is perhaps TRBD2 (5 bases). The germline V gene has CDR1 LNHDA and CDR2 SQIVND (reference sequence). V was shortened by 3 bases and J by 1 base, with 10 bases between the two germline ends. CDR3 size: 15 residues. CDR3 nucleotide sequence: TGTGCCAGTAGTATTATAACGGGGGCCAAAAACATTCAGTACTTC. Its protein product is CASSIITGAKNIQYF. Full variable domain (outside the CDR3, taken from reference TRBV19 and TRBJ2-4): DGGITQSPKYLFRKEGQNVTLSCEQNLNHDAMYWYRQDPGQGLRLIYYSQIVNDFQKGDIAEGYSVSREKKESFPLTVTSAQKNPTAFYLCASSIITGAKNIQYFGAGTRLSVL.